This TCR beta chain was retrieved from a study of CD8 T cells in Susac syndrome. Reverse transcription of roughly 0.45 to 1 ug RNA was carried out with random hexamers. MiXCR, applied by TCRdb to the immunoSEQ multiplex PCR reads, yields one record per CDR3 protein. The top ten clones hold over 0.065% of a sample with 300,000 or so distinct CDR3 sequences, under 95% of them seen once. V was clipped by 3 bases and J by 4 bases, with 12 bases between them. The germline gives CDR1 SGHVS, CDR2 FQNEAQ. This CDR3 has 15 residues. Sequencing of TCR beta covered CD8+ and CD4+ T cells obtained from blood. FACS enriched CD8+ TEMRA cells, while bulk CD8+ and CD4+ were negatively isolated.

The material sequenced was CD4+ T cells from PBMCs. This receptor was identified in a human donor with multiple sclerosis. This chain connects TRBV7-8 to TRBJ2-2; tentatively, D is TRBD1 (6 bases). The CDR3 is CASSFQGSSTGELFF. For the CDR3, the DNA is TGTGCCAGCAGCTTTCAGGGGTCGAGCACCGGGGAGCTGTTTTTT.